The rows below give T cell receptor beta chains drawn from one sample of a study of early T cells in non-severe SARS-CoV-2 infection. TCRdb fed the 5' RACE reads into MiXCR, producing one record per CDR3 protein. Altogether more than 95,000 distinct CDR3 sequences are present, roughly 11% being singletons, with the ten largest covering just over 4.5%. The source was whole blood, collected at baseline. The receptors stem from an adult who was a healthcare worker with PCR-confirmed SARS-CoV-2 infection or an uninfected control (not recorded which). CDR3s include the opening cysteine and the closing phenylalanine or tryptophan. D genes are given only for firm matches. Clone size is given for some rows only: seen once, a few or many times, or a class if the clone is expanded.

CDR3 protein: CASSLWGSTDTQYF; CDR3 DNA: TGCGCCAGCAGCTTGTGGGGGAGCACAGATACGCAGTATTTT; J gene: TRBJ2-3; V gene: TRBV5-1; clone size: NA; D gene: NA
CDR3 protein: CASSQDPLGGEQYF; CDR3 DNA: TGTGCCAGCAGCCAAGATCCCCTCGGGGGCGAGCAGTACTTC; J gene: TRBJ2-7; V gene: TRBV3-1; clone size: few; D gene: NA
CDR3 protein: CSAREEAPDTQYF; CDR3 DNA: TGCAGTGCTAGAGAAGAGGCCCCAGATACGCAGTATTTT; J gene: TRBJ2-3; V gene: TRBV20-1; clone size: many; D gene: NA
CDR3 protein: CASSLAGGQGGPSEQYF; CDR3 DNA: TGTGCCAGCAGCTTAGCGGGAGGACAGGGGGGACCCAGCGAGCAGTACTTC; J gene: TRBJ2-7; V gene: TRBV7-2; clone size: many; D gene: TRBD1
CDR3 protein: CASSKPRGGGQETQYF; CDR3 DNA: TGTGCCAGCAGCAAACCCCGGGGAGGAGGCCAAGAGACCCAGTACTTC; J gene: TRBJ2-5; V gene: TRBV21-1; clone size: many; D gene: NA
CDR3 protein: CASSVELAGLNEQFF; CDR3 DNA: TGTGCCAGCAGCGTAGAACTAGCGGGTTTAAATGAGCAGTTCTTC; J gene: TRBJ2-1; V gene: TRBV9; clone size: few; D gene: TRBD2
CDR3 protein: CASRLGNNAEAFF; CDR3 DNA: TGTGCCAGCAGGCTGGGGAATAACGCTGAAGCTTTCTTT; J gene: TRBJ1-1; V gene: TRBV27; clone size: many; D gene: NA
CDR3 protein: CASQQGRGIFVNTEAFF; CDR3 DNA: TGTGCCAGCCAACAGGGGCGGGGGATCTTCGTGAACACTGAAGCTTTCTTT; J gene: TRBJ1-1; V gene: TRBV19; clone size: NA; D gene: TRBD1
CDR3 protein: CSAWILAGAYEQYF; CDR3 DNA: TGCAGTGCTTGGATCCTAGCGGGAGCCTACGAGCAGTACTTC; J gene: TRBJ2-7; V gene: TRBV20-1; clone size: NA; D gene: TRBD2
CDR3 protein: CASSDRVTLHEQFF; CDR3 DNA: TGTGCCAGCAGCGACAGGGTGACGTTACATGAGCAGTTCTTC; J gene: TRBJ2-1; V gene: TRBV6-5; clone size: NA; D gene: TRBD1
CDR3 protein: CASSLSTSGSSADTQYF; CDR3 DNA: TGTGCCAGCAGCCTCTCGACTAGCGGGAGTAGCGCAGATACGCAGTATTTT; J gene: TRBJ2-3; V gene: TRBV6-2/TRBV6-3; clone size: NA; D gene: TRBD2
CDR3 protein: CASSRDSGSKTQYF; CDR3 DNA: TGTGCCAGCAGCCGGGACTCCGGCTCTAAGACGCAGTATTTT; J gene: TRBJ2-3; V gene: TRBV3-1; clone size: many; D gene: NA
CDR3 protein: CATSVAGEVHNEQFF; CDR3 DNA: TGTGCCACCAGTGTAGCGGGAGAGGTCCACAATGAGCAGTTCTTC; J gene: TRBJ2-1; V gene: TRBV24-1; clone size: many; D gene: TRBD2
CDR3 protein: CASSLDRLATDTQYF; CDR3 DNA: TGTGCCAGCAGCTTAGATAGGCTCGCTACAGATACGCAGTATTTT; J gene: TRBJ2-3; V gene: TRBV7-9; clone size: few; D gene: NA
CDR3 protein: CSVVIQGDEQYF; CDR3 DNA: TGCAGCGTTGTAATACAGGGGGACGAGCAGTACTTC; J gene: TRBJ2-7; V gene: TRBV29-1; clone size: few; D gene: TRBD1
CDR3 protein: CASTELYEQYF; CDR3 DNA: TGTGCCAGCACCGAACTATACGAGCAGTACTTC; J gene: TRBJ2-7; V gene: TRBV6-1; clone size: NA; D gene: NA
CDR3 protein: CASSSSGRARGEQFF; CDR3 DNA: TGTGCCAGCAGCTCAAGCGGGAGGGCCCGCGGTGAGCAGTTCTTC; J gene: TRBJ2-1; V gene: TRBV6-2/TRBV6-3; clone size: NA; D gene: TRBD2
CDR3 protein: CASSLGLAGGLTDTQYF; CDR3 DNA: TGTGCCAGCAGCTTAGGCCTAGCGGGGGGCCTCACAGATACGCAGTATTTT; J gene: TRBJ2-3; V gene: TRBV7-2; clone size: many; D gene: TRBD2
CDR3 protein: CASKPGGATDTQYF; CDR3 DNA: TGTGCCAGCAAACCCGGGGGAGCGACAGATACGCAGTATTTT; J gene: TRBJ2-3; V gene: TRBV7-2; clone size: NA; D gene: NA
CDR3 protein: CASSWNRDTYSGNTIYF; CDR3 DNA: TGTGCCAGCAGCTGGAACCGGGACACTTACTCTGGAAACACCATATATTTT; J gene: TRBJ1-3; V gene: TRBV11-2; clone size: NA; D gene: NA
CDR3 protein: CASSLGGSSYEQYF; CDR3 DNA: TGTGCCAGCAGTTTGGGCGGGAGCTCCTACGAGCAGTACTTC; J gene: TRBJ2-7; V gene: TRBV5-1; clone size: many; D gene: TRBD2
CDR3 protein: CASSRLVAGDSFYNNEQFF; CDR3 DNA: TGTGCCAGTAGTCGTCTGGTAGCGGGAGACTCTTTTTATAACAATGAGCAGTTCTTC; J gene: TRBJ2-1; V gene: TRBV19; clone size: NA; D gene: TRBD2
CDR3 protein: CASSIDTRQGKNIQYF; CDR3 DNA: TGTGCCAGTAGTATAGATACGAGACAGGGTAAAAACATTCAGTACTTC; J gene: TRBJ2-4; V gene: TRBV19; clone size: few; D gene: TRBD1
CDR3 protein: CAISVSRDEQYF; CDR3 DNA: TGTGCCATCAGTGTATCCCGAGACGAGCAGTACTTC; J gene: TRBJ2-7; V gene: TRBV10-3; clone size: NA; D gene: NA
CDR3 protein: CASSFRTSGRGTDTQYF; CDR3 DNA: TGTGCCAGCAGCTTTCGGACTAGCGGGAGGGGAACAGATACGCAGTATTTT; J gene: TRBJ2-3; V gene: TRBV5-6; clone size: many; D gene: TRBD2
CDR3 protein: CAISEAGAGTEAFF; CDR3 DNA: TGTGCCATCAGTGAGGCAGGGGCGGGCACTGAAGCTTTCTTT; J gene: TRBJ1-1; V gene: TRBV10-3; clone size: few; D gene: NA
CDR3 protein: CASRALDRANAYF; CDR3 DNA: TGTGCCAGCAGAGCACTGGACAGGGCTAATGCGTACTTC; J gene: TRBJ2-7; V gene: TRBV7-9; clone size: few; D gene: TRBD1
CDR3 protein: CSARDRTPNTEAFF; CDR3 DNA: TGCAGTGCTAGGGACAGAACCCCGAACACTGAAGCTTTCTTT; J gene: TRBJ1-1; V gene: TRBV20-1; clone size: many; D gene: NA
CDR3 protein: CASSLPPGAAEKLFF; CDR3 DNA: TGTGCCAGCAGCTTGCCCCCCGGGGCAGCTGAAAAACTGTTTTTT; J gene: TRBJ1-4; V gene: TRBV11-3; clone size: many; D gene: NA
CDR3 protein: CASGLGTIHEQYF; CDR3 DNA: TGTGCTAGTGGACTTGGGACAATCCACGAGCAGTACTTC; J gene: TRBJ2-7; V gene: TRBV12-5; clone size: few; D gene: NA
CDR3 protein: CAGGTSSYEQYF; CDR3 DNA: TGTGCCGGAGGGACTAGCTCCTACGAGCAGTACTTC; J gene: TRBJ2-7; V gene: TRBV6-1; clone size: NA; D gene: TRBD2
CDR3 protein: CASSRNSENIQYF; CDR3 DNA: TGTGCCAGCAGTAGGAATTCGGAAAACATTCAGTACTTC; J gene: TRBJ2-4; V gene: TRBV27; clone size: few; D gene: NA
CDR3 protein: CSAISRGEASVQPQQF; CDR3 DNA: TGCAGTGCCATCTCGCGGGGAGAGGCCTCCGTTCAGCCCCAGCAATTT; J gene: TRBJ1-5; V gene: TRBV20-1; clone size: many; D gene: NA
CDR3 protein: CASSLFAGSGTEAFF; CDR3 DNA: TGCGCCAGCAGCTTGTTTGCCGGGTCGGGGACTGAAGCTTTCTTT; J gene: TRBJ1-1; V gene: TRBV5-1; clone size: many; D gene: NA
CDR3 protein: CSARPSEGQGAHEQYF; CDR3 DNA: TGCAGTGCTAGACCGTCTGAGGGACAGGGGGCCCACGAGCAGTACTTC; J gene: TRBJ2-7; V gene: TRBV20-1; clone size: few; D gene: TRBD1
CDR3 protein: CASSSTVGQGTEAFF; CDR3 DNA: TGTGCCAGCAGTTCCACGGTTGGGCAGGGCACTGAAGCTTTCTTT; J gene: TRBJ1-1; V gene: TRBV28; clone size: few; D gene: NA
CDR3 protein: CASSENWGSKNIQYF; CDR3 DNA: TGCGCCAGCAGTGAGAATTGGGGATCCAAAAACATTCAGTACTTC; J gene: TRBJ2-4; V gene: TRBV10-1; clone size: few; D gene: NA
CDR3 protein: CASSPLAGGMNTQYF; CDR3 DNA: TGTGCCAGCAGTCCACTAGCGGGGGGCATGAATACGCAGTATTTT; J gene: TRBJ2-3; V gene: TRBV2; clone size: few; D gene: TRBD2
CDR3 protein: CASRIAGAPYGYTF; CDR3 DNA: TGCGCCAGCAGGATTGCAGGGGCCCCGTATGGCTACACCTTC; J gene: TRBJ1-2; V gene: TRBV5-1; clone size: NA; D gene: NA
CDR3 protein: CASSVGQPGDIQYF; CDR3 DNA: TGTGCCAGCAGCGTAGGACAGCCGGGAGACATTCAGTACTTC; J gene: TRBJ2-4; V gene: TRBV9; clone size: NA; D gene: NA
CDR3 protein: CASSSGSGSGGTQYF; CDR3 DNA: TGTGCCAGCAGCTCCGGTAGCGGGAGTGGCGGGACCCAGTACTTC; J gene: TRBJ2-5; V gene: TRBV7-2; clone size: NA; D gene: TRBD2
CDR3 protein: CASSYMEQIQYF; CDR3 DNA: TGTGCCAGCAGTTACATGGAGCAAATTCAGTACTTC; J gene: TRBJ2-4; V gene: TRBV6-2/TRBV6-3; clone size: NA; D gene: NA
CDR3 protein: CASSFEGGNQPQHF; CDR3 DNA: TGTGCCAGCAGTTTTGAGGGAGGCAATCAGCCCCAGCATTTT; J gene: TRBJ1-5; V gene: TRBV12-3/TRBV12-4; clone size: NA; D gene: NA
CDR3 protein: CASSRQLNTEAFF; CDR3 DNA: TGTGCCAGCAGCCGACAGCTGAACACTGAAGCTTTCTTT; J gene: TRBJ1-1; V gene: TRBV5-8; clone size: NA; D gene: NA
CDR3 protein: CASSLGTGGVSEAFF; CDR3 DNA: TGCGCCAGCAGCTTGGGGACAGGGGGAGTTTCTGAAGCTTTCTTT; J gene: TRBJ1-1; V gene: TRBV5-1; clone size: few; D gene: TRBD1
CDR3 protein: CSARIIAGAYNEQFF; CDR3 DNA: TGCAGTGCCCGGATCATAGCGGGGGCCTACAATGAGCAGTTCTTC; J gene: TRBJ2-1; V gene: TRBV20-1; clone size: many; D gene: TRBD2
CDR3 protein: CSAPDMDHTGELFF; CDR3 DNA: TGCAGTGCTCCAGACATGGACCACACCGGGGAGCTGTTTTTT; J gene: TRBJ2-2; V gene: TRBV20-1; clone size: many; D gene: NA
CDR3 protein: CASSGQGANTGELFF; CDR3 DNA: TGCGCCAGCAGCGGTCAGGGGGCCAACACCGGGGAGCTGTTTTTT; J gene: TRBJ2-2; V gene: TRBV5-1; clone size: NA; D gene: TRBD1
CDR3 protein: CASSPVRARENTIYF; CDR3 DNA: TGTGCCAGCTCACCGGTCAGGGCCCGAGAAAACACCATATATTTT; J gene: TRBJ1-3; V gene: TRBV18; clone size: few; D gene: NA
CDR3 protein: CASSPDSTANEKLFF; CDR3 DNA: TGTGCCAGCAGCCCCGATTCCACAGCTAATGAAAAACTGTTTTTT; J gene: TRBJ1-4; V gene: TRBV12-3/TRBV12-4; clone size: many; D gene: NA
CDR3 protein: CASSEGPSSYNEQFF; CDR3 DNA: TGTGCCAGCAGTGAAGGACCGAGCTCCTACAATGAGCAGTTCTTC; J gene: TRBJ2-1; V gene: TRBV6-1; clone size: NA; D gene: NA
CDR3 protein: CASSLADGGYEQYF; CDR3 DNA: TGTGCCAGCAGCTTAGCGGATGGGGGCTACGAGCAGTACTTC; J gene: TRBJ2-7; V gene: TRBV11-3; clone size: many; D gene: NA
CDR3 protein: CASSPTSGTTDTQYF; CDR3 DNA: TGTGCCAGCAGCCCGACTAGCGGTACCACAGATACGCAGTATTTT; J gene: TRBJ2-3; V gene: TRBV7-2; clone size: many; D gene: TRBD2
CDR3 protein: CASSRNEQFF; CDR3 DNA: TGTGCCAGCAGCCGTAATGAGCAGTTCTTC; J gene: TRBJ2-1; V gene: TRBV6-5; clone size: NA; D gene: NA
CDR3 protein: CASSRQGIYGYTF; CDR3 DNA: TGTGCCAGCAGCCGACAGGGTATCTATGGCTACACCTTC; J gene: TRBJ1-2; V gene: TRBV12-3/TRBV12-4; clone size: few; D gene: TRBD1
CDR3 protein: CASSEGTGGGAFF; CDR3 DNA: TGTGCCAGCAGTGAAGGGACAGGCGGGGGGGCTTTCTTT; J gene: TRBJ1-1; V gene: TRBV2; clone size: NA; D gene: TRBD1
CDR3 protein: CASSLLDEQYF; CDR3 DNA: TGTGCCAGCAGCTTATTGGACGAGCAGTACTTC; J gene: TRBJ2-7; V gene: TRBV7-9; clone size: NA; D gene: NA
CDR3 protein: CASRGQITDTQYF; CDR3 DNA: TGTGCCAGCCGGGGACAGATCACAGATACGCAGTATTTT; J gene: TRBJ2-3; V gene: TRBV28; clone size: few; D gene: TRBD1
CDR3 protein: CASSLTGNEQFF; CDR3 DNA: TGTGCCAGCAGTTTAACAGGGAATGAGCAGTTCTTC; J gene: TRBJ2-1; V gene: TRBV6-1; clone size: few; D gene: NA